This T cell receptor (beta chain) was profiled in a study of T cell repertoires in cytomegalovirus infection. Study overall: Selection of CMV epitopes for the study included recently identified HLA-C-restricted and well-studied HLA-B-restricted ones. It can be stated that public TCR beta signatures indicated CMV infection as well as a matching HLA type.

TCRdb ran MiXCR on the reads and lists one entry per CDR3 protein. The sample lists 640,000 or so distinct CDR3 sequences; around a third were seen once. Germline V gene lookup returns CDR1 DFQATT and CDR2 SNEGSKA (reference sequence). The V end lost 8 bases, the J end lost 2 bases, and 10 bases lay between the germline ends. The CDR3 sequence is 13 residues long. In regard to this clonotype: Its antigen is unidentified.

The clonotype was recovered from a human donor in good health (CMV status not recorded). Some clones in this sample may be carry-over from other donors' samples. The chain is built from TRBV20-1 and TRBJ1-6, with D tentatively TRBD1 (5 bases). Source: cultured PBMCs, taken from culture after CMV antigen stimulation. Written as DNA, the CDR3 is TGCAGTTCGGGGGGAACCTATAATTCACCCCTCCACTTT. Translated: CSSGGTYNSPLHF.